This passage covers 14 T cell receptor beta chains from one sample sequenced in a study of T cell changes during pregnancy in multiple sclerosis. Sequencing used immunoSEQ multiplex PCR; TCRdb keeps in-frame clones, though not all of them. This table holds around 31,000 clones, approximately 94% found once. The material sequenced was CD4+ T cells from peripheral blood mononuclear cells, taken in the first trimester of pregnancy. These receptors were obtained from a female donor with multiple sclerosis, enrolled in a pregnancy study.

The chain joins TRBV6-5 to TRBJ1-5, with 9 bases matching TRBD1. The CDR3 loop spans 14 amino acids. V dropped 6 bases and J dropped 6; count of bases not matched to a gene: 6. Germline CDR1 and CDR2: MNHEY and SVGAGI. CDR3 DNA: TGTGCCAGCAGGCCCACAGGGGGCGGTCAGCCCCAGCATTTT. Protein product: CASRPTGGGQPQHF.

The chain combines TRBV19 with TRBJ1-1; maybe TRBD1 (6 bases). CDR3 length: 13 residues. Trimming took 3 bases from V and 6 from J, leaving 11 bases between them. From germline, CDR1 is LNHDA and CDR2 SQIVND (reference sequence). CDR3 sequence reads: CASSITTGPEAFF. CDR3 nucleotides: TGTGCCAGTAGTATTACGACAGGCCCTGAAGCTTTCTTT.

This rearrangement joins TRBV5-6 to TRBJ2-7, with D perhaps matching TRBD2 (7 bases). V was shortened by 3 bases and J by 3 bases, with 19 bases between the two germline ends. This CDR3 is 16 amino acids long. The germline gives CDR1 SGHDT, CDR2 YYEEEE. The CDR3 spells CASSSQVRGGFYEQYF. The CDR3 coding sequence is TGTGCCAGCAGCTCCCAGGTGAGGGGGGGCTTCTACGAGCAGTACTTC.

The gene calls are TRBV9 and TRBJ2-3, with 10 bases lining up with TRBD2. The trim removed 4 bases at V and 2 bases at J, leaving 1 base unmatched. CDR1 is SGDLS, CDR2 YYNGEE, per germline. This CDR3 is 14 amino acids long. The chain's CDR3 is CASSLAGDTDTQYF. CDR3 nucleotides: TGTGCCAGCAGCCTAGCGGGGGACACAGATACGCAGTATTTT. Full variable domain (missing parts from reference TRBV9 and TRBJ2-3): DSGVTQTPKHLITATGQRVTLRCSPRSGDLSVYWYQQSLDQGLQFLIQYYNGEERAKGNILERFSAQQFPDLHSELNLSSLELGDSALYFCASSLAGDTDTQYFGPGTRLTVL.

In regard to this clone: Its ends do not fully match the called genes, so a read error is possible. The chain uses TRBV18 and TRBJ1-4; tentative D call: TRBD1 (5 bases). CDR1 is KGHSH and CDR2 is LQKENI in the germline V gene. This CDR3 comprises 13 residues. The CDR3 spells CASSPGLREELFF. The DNA for the CDR3 is TGTGCCAGCTCCCCGGGACTGCGTGAAGAACTGTTTTTT.

In its sample, this clone was seen once. The J gene is TRBJ2-7, the V gene TRBV5-4; the match to TRBD1 covers 11 bases. J lost 5 bases, V lost 2 bases, and 3 bases had no gene match. Germline V gene sequence: CDR1 SGHNT, CDR2 YYREEE (reference sequence). This CDR3 contains 14 residues. CDR3 protein: CASSFRDRGDEQYF. CDR3 in DNA: TGTGCCAGCAGCTTCCGGGACAGGGGGGACGAGCAGTACTTC.

J is TRBJ2-7 and V is TRBV7-2, with 9 bases fitting TRBD2. Trimming at V came to 0 bases and at J to 0 bases, leaving 3 bases not matched to a gene. In germline, CDR1 is SGHTA, CDR2 FQGNSA. The CDR3 loop spans 16 amino acids. CDR3 DNA sequence: TGTGCCAGCAGCTTAGCCGGCGGGGGGGCCTCCTACGAGCAGTACTTC. Its protein is CASSLAGGGASYEQYF. The full variable domain, rest sourced from reference TRBV7-2 and TRBJ2-7, is GAGVSQSPSNKVTEKGKDVELRCDPISGHTALYWYRQSLGQGLEFLIYFQGNSAPDKSGLPSDRFSAERTGGSVSTLTIQRTQQEDSAVYLCASSLAGGGASYEQYFGPGTRLTVT.

The rearrangement links TRBV7-9 to TRBJ2-5; 8 positions match TRBD2. This CDR3 has 18 amino acids. The germline V gene has CDR1 SEHNR and CDR2 FQNEAQ (reference sequence). The junction had 19 bases not matched to a gene; V was cut back by 5 bases and J by 5 bases. The CDR3 DNA reads as TGTGCCAGCAGCCAACGGAGGGGTAGCGGGGCCCGGGGGGAGACCCAGTACTTC. It translates to CASSQRRGSGARGETQYF.

The V gene is TRBV28, the J gene TRBJ1-6, with D tentatively TRBD1 (6 bases). CDR3 length: 15 amino acids. Trimming removed 5 bases at V and 10 bases at J, with 18 bases between. In germline, CDR1 is MDHEN, CDR2 SYDVKM. The DNA of the CDR3 is TGTGCCAGCAGTCCACCAGGGGCCATAGCATCACCCCTCCACTTT. Protein: CASSPPGAIASPLHF. Complete variable domain (other parts from reference TRBV28 and TRBJ1-6): DVKVTQSSRYLVKRTGEKVFLECVQDMDHENMFWYRQDPGLGLRLIYFSYDVKMKEKGDIPEGYSVSREKKERFSLILESASTNQTSMYLCASSPPGAIASPLHFGNGTRLTVT.

The chain employs TRBV19 and TRBJ1-5, with TRBD1 matching over 9 bases. This CDR3 spans 15 amino acids. CDR1 LNHDA and CDR2 SQIVND come from the germline V gene (reference sequence). V gave up 4 bases and J gave up 7 bases; unmatched junction bases: 8. The CDR3 DNA follows: TGTGCCAGTAGTAGGGACAGGGAGGTAGGGCAGCCCCAGCATTTT. Translation gives CASSRDREVGQPQHF.

The rearrangement uses TRBV7-2 and TRBJ1-5; the match to TRBD1 covers 11 bases. CDR3 length: 15 amino acids. Germline V gene data show CDR1 as SGHTA and CDR2 as FQGNSA. The V and J ends lost 5 bases and 6 bases, in that order; junction bases with no gene match: 6. In nucleotides, the CDR3 is TGTGCCAGCAGCACAGGAGGGACAGGGGGTCAGCCCCAGCATTTT. Protein: CASSTGGTGGQPQHF. The complete variable domain, with remaining parts taken from reference TRBV7-2 and TRBJ1-5, reads GAGVSQSPSNKVTEKGKDVELRCDPISGHTALYWYRQSLGQGLEFLIYFQGNSAPDKSGLPSDRFSAERTGGSVSTLTIQRTQQEDSAVYLCASSTGGTGGQPQHFGDGTRLSIL.

The chain carries TRBV5-1 and TRBJ1-4, with D unclear. The V and J ends lost 4 bases and 5 bases respectively, with 15 bases between them. The CDR3 length is 15 residues. The germline V gene has CDR1 SGHRS and CDR2 YFSETQ. The CDR3 DNA reads TGCGCCAGCAGCCGTAACACCGGACTAAATGAAAAACTGTTTTTT. Protein: CASSRNTGLNEKLFF.

The chain links TRBV10-3 to TRBJ1-1; a weak D match, TRBD1 (5 bases). The CDR3 sequence is 14 residues long. The germline V gene has CDR1 ENHRY and CDR2 SYGVKD. V gave up 6 bases and J gave up 3 bases, with 14 bases separating them. CDR3 DNA sequence: TGTGCCATCAGGTGGAGAGGGGAGGACACTGAAGCTTTCTTT. Translation gives CAIRWRGEDTEAFF.

The chain joins TRBV6-4 to TRBJ2-3; 16 bases fit TRBD2. The V gene's germline CDR1 is MRHNA and CDR2 SNTAGT. This CDR3 is built from 17 residues. V shed 6 bases, J shed 3 bases, and the junction held 6 bases outside the gene matches. CDR3 amino acids: CASSPGLAGGSTDTQYF. The DNA for the CDR3 is TGTGCCAGCAGCCCGGGACTAGCGGGGGGGTCGACAGATACGCAGTATTTT.